Below, 10 T cell receptor beta chains from the same sample are listed, as sequenced in a study of Tregs in tolerant kidney transplant recipients. FACS sorting followed a roughly six-day coculture of CFSE-labeled recipient PBMCs with irradiated graft donor PBMCs. Profiling relied on immunoSEQ multiplex PCR, and the TCRdb table lists in-frame clones only, not all of them. The sample lists about 15,000 clones, 45% to 55% occurring once. Their target antigens are unknown. The material was CD4+ T cells from blood cultured with allogeneic cells, obtained before the transplant. The source is a human patient who received a combined kidney and bone marrow transplant.

This clone is categorized as large. This chain joins TRBV6-6 and TRBJ2-7; D uncertain. Germline CDR1 and CDR2: MNHNY and SVGAGI (reference sequence). V was cut by 0 bases and J by 6 bases, with 9 bases left in between. The CDR3 runs to 13 residues. The chain's CDR3 is CASSYSFQVEQYF. CDR3 sequence (DNA): TGTGCCAGCAGTTACTCGTTTCAGGTCGAGCAGTACTTC.

This clone has just a few counts. This rearrangement joins TRBV4-3 to TRBJ1-5; perhaps TRBD1 as D (6 bases). Trimming took off 2 bases at V and 8 bases at J, with 16 bases between the two ends. This CDR3 is 15 amino acids long. Germline-derived CDR1 and CDR2 are LGHNA and YSLEER. Here the CDR3 DNA reads TGCGCCAGCAGCCAACATACAGGGCGTCAAGAGCCCCAGCATTTT. Amino acids: CASSQHTGRQEPQHF.

This clone has a handful of counts. The chain is built from TRBV7-2 and TRBJ2-5, with 7 bases aligning to TRBD2. The CDR3 consists of 15 residues. Germline values: CDR1 SGHTA, CDR2 FQGNSA. Unmatched junction bases numbered 7, after V lost 5 bases and J lost 1 base. For the CDR3, the DNA is TGTGCCAGCAGCCGCGGGAGCTCCCTCCAAGAGACCCAGTACTTC. It yields the protein CASSRGSSLQETQYF.

The rearrangement joins TRBV5-1 to TRBJ2-3; 8 bases align to TRBD1. The germline V gene encodes CDR1 SGHRS and CDR2 YFSETQ. V lost 0 bases to trimming and J lost 5 bases; unmatched junction nucleotides: 11. This CDR3 is built from 17 residues. CDR3 sequence: CASSLALLQGVEDTQYF. The CDR3, as DNA: TGCGCCAGCAGCTTGGCCCTCCTACAGGGGGTAGAAGATACGCAGTATTTT.

The V call is TRBV7-3, the J call TRBJ2-7, with 9 bases lining up with TRBD2. The V and J ends lost 2 bases and 6 bases, in that order; junction bases with no gene match: 8. The germline V gene has CDR1 SGHTA and CDR2 FQGTGA. This CDR3 comprises 15 residues. The CDR3 sequence is CASSLEASGKGEQYF. CDR3 DNA sequence: TGTGCCAGCAGCTTAGAGGCTAGCGGGAAAGGCGAGCAGTACTTC. The entire variable domain, with the rest obtained from reference TRBV7-3 and TRBJ2-7, is as follows: GAGVSQTPSNKVTEKGKYVELRCDPISGHTALYWYRQSLGQGPEFLIYFQGTGAADDSGLPNDRFFAVRPEGSVSTLKIQRTERGDSAVYLCASSLEASGKGEQYFGPGTRLTVT.

This chain joins TRBV19 and TRBJ2-1; D might be TRBD1 (5 bases). The CDR3 consists of 15 residues. V was trimmed by 4 bases and J by 5 bases, leaving 15 bases between them. CDR1 and CDR2 (germline): LNHDA, SQIVND (reference sequence). The CDR3, as DNA: TGTGCCAGTAGTACCCCCCAGCCGACAGACAATGAGCAGTTCTTC. Translating it yields CASSTPQPTDNEQFF. The whole variable domain, filled in from reference TRBV19 and TRBJ2-1, reads DGGITQSPKYLFRKEGQNVTLSCEQNLNHDAMYWYRQDPGQGLRLIYYSQIVNDFQKGDIAEGYSVSREKKESFPLTVTSAQKNPTAFYLCASSTPQPTDNEQFFGPGTRLTVL.

This clone was seen a single time. The chain links TRBV6-5 to TRBJ2-7; a possible D gene is TRBD2 (6 bases). The CDR3 covers 14 residues. The germline gives CDR1 MNHEY, CDR2 SVGAGI. V shed 6 bases and J shed 7 bases, with 19 bases lying between them. The CDR3 spells CASRPGTRFWEQYF. CDR3 in DNA: TGTGCCAGCAGACCGGGGACTCGCTTTTGGGAGCAGTACTTC.

The J gene is TRBJ2-5, the V gene TRBV2; 15 bases are shared with TRBD2. Germline V CDR1 and CDR2: SNHLY, FYNNEI. J was trimmed by 5 bases and V by 3 bases; bases with no gene match: 4. The CDR3 has 16 amino acids. In nucleotides, the CDR3 is TGTGCCAGCAGTGATGGACTAGCGGGAGGGCACGAGACCCAGTACTTC. Translating gives CASSDGLAGGHETQYF.

The chain has TRBV5-5 and TRBJ2-4; D is perhaps TRBD2 (6 bases). CDR3 length: 13 amino acids. Germline values: CDR1 SGHKS, CDR2 YYEKEE (reference sequence). V gave up 1 base and J gave up 8 bases, with 10 bases separating them. The CDR3 is CASSLFGGDIQYF. The CDR3 DNA follows: TGTGCCAGCAGCTTGTTCGGGGGTGACATTCAGTACTTC.

V is TRBV20-1 and J is TRBJ1-5; D is unclear. The CDR3 loop spans 11 amino acids. Germline V gives CDR1 DFQATT, CDR2 SNEGSKA (reference sequence). Deletions cut 3 bases from V and 6 bases from J, with 6 bases between. The CDR3 reads CSASGGQPQHF. CDR3 coding DNA: TGCAGTGCTAGCGGAGGTCAGCCCCAGCATTTT.